This TCR beta chain stems from a study of T cells in Graves' hyperthyroidism and ophthalmopathy. Study-wide results and limits: Among clonotypes expanded in thyroid above 0.001, most were also found in blood. Model-based prediction identified ophthalmopathy a median 6.5 months prior to its onset.

This clonotype was found a few times. Its matching antigen is unknown. A junction end diverges from the germline sequence, so it may reflect a read error. Germline CDR1 SSHAT, CDR2 FNYEAQ (reference sequence). The CDR3 sequence is 15 residues long. TCR beta CDR3 regions were amplified from RNA transcripts. The HTBI primer set was used in a first-round RT-PCR of the TCR CDR3. One entry per CDR3 protein, called by TCRdb with MiXCR from the multiplex PCR reads. The sample consists of hundreds of thousands of distinct CDR3 sequences, about 22% of them appearing once. Input material: blood. The chain couples TRBV7-7 to TRBJ2-5; D is uncertain. The clonotype comes from a woman in her sixties or seventies with Graves' ophthalmopathy. As DNA, the CDR3 is TGTGCTAGCAGCTTAGTCTGTGTCCGCAGGGAGACCCAGTACTTC. Its translation is CASSLVCVRRETQYF. Based on the CDR3 plus reference TRBV7-7 and TRBJ2-5, the full variable domain is GAGVSQSPRYKVTKRGQDVTLRCDPISSHATLYWYQQALGQGPEFLTYFNYEAQPDKSGLPSDRFSAERPEGSISTLTIQRTEQRDSAMYRCASSLVCVRRETQYFGPGTRLLVL.